A single sample gave rise to the 27 T cell receptor beta chains below, sequenced in a study of cytomegalovirus exposure and HLA in healthy donors. PCR primers comprised 60 Vbeta and 13 Jbeta primers. Clones were sequenced by immunoSEQ multiplex PCR, and TCRdb holds only the in-frame ones, with some missing. In the table there are just under 80,000 clones, 75% to 80% of which are singletons. Sequenced material: PBMCs. Receptor source: a man aged 35-49 years in good health and CMV-seronegative.

This clone has only a few counts. This chain connects TRBV27 to TRBJ2-1, with 9 bases aligning to TRBD2. After removal of 4 bases from V and 7 bases from J, the junction contained 5 bases not matched to a gene. The CDR3 has 14 amino acids. Per the germline V gene, CDR1 is MNHEY and CDR2 is SMNVEV (reference sequence). For the CDR3, the DNA is TGTGCCAGCAGTTCCCTAGCGGGATGGAATGAGCAGTTCTTC. This sequence encodes CASSSLAGWNEQFF.

For this clone: The same CDR3 also results from other DNA sequences found in this sample. V gene TRBV7-9 combines with J gene TRBJ1-2; TRBD1 matches at 8 bases. CDR3 length: 13 amino acids. With 1 base clipped from V and 6 bases from J, the junction kept 1 base outside the gene matches. CDR1 is SEHNR and CDR2 is FQNEAQ in the germline V gene (reference sequence). CDR3 coding DNA: TGTGCCAGCAGCTTAGGGACAGGGAATGGCTACACCTTC. Its translation is CASSLGTGNGYTF.

Only a few counts were recorded for this clone. The chain employs TRBV6-6 and TRBJ1-5, with 7 bases lining up with TRBD1. The germline CDR1 and CDR2 sequences are MNHNY and SVGAGI (reference sequence). The CDR3 extends over 14 amino acids. V was clipped by 6 bases and J by 3 bases; unmatched bases: 5. The CDR3 region has the DNA TGTGCCAGCAGACAGGGGAATGACAATCAGCCCCAGCATTTT. Translation gives CASRQGNDNQPQHF.

The V and J genes are TRBV7-2 and TRBJ1-2; 10 bases map to TRBD1. V was clipped by 1 base and J by 8 bases; unmatched bases: 10. CDR1 and CDR2 (germline): SGHTA, FQGNSA. The CDR3 loop spans 16 amino acids. DNA for the CDR3: TGTGCCAGCAGCTTAGGTACCGGGACAGGGGTTGGAGGCTACACCTTC. It translates to CASSLGTGTGVGGYTF.

The genes are TRBV30 and TRBJ1-2; D gene ambiguous. Trimming removed 0 bases from V and 2 bases from J, with 10 bases in between. Germline lookup yields CDR1 GTSNPN and CDR2 SVGIG (reference sequence). The CDR3 spans 14 residues. Here the CDR3 reads CAWSVRPGNYGYTF. The CDR3 region has the DNA TGTGCCTGGAGTGTACGGCCAGGAAACTATGGCTACACCTTC.

The rearrangement links TRBV30 to TRBJ2-5, with D uncertain. V dropped 3 bases and J dropped 3 bases, with 5 bases sitting between them. The germline V gene encodes CDR1 GTSNPN and CDR2 SVGIG (reference sequence). The CDR3 length is 11 residues. The CDR3 spells CAWRREETQYF. CDR3 in DNA: TGTGCCTGGAGGAGAGAAGAGACCCAGTACTTC.

J is TRBJ2-5 and V is TRBV5-1; TRBD2 matches at 8 bases. This CDR3 is built from 15 residues. Unmatched junction bases numbered 6, after V lost 0 bases and J lost 5 bases. CDR1 is SGHRS and CDR2 is YFSETQ in the germline V gene. The CDR3 DNA follows: TGCGCCAGCAGCTTGGACGGGAGGGCCGCCGAGACCCAGTACTTC. Encoded protein: CASSLDGRAAETQYF.

The genes are TRBV19 and TRBJ2-1, with D possibly matching TRBD1 (6 bases). This CDR3 comprises 13 residues. CDR1 and CDR2 (germline): LNHDA, SQIVND (reference sequence). The V gene lost 4 bases and the J gene lost 6 bases, with 10 bases spanning the gap. As DNA, the CDR3 is TGTGCCAGTAGTACCCAGGGGAGCAATGAGCAGTTCTTC. Encoded protein: CASSTQGSNEQFF. The full variable domain, completed using reference TRBV19 and TRBJ2-1, is DGGITQSPKYLFRKEGQNVTLSCEQNLNHDAMYWYRQDPGQGLRLIYYSQIVNDFQKGDIAEGYSVSREKKESFPLTVTSAQKNPTAFYLCASSTQGSNEQFFGPGTRLTVL.

The chain is built from TRBV5-6 and TRBJ2-2; D unresolved. V lost 0 bases, J lost 1 base, and 13 bases lay in between. This CDR3 spans 17 amino acids. Germline assignment: CDR1 SGHDT and CDR2 YYEEEE. The CDR3 spells CASSLERARLNTGELFF. The DNA for the CDR3 is TGTGCCAGCAGCTTGGAGCGAGCGCGTTTGAACACCGGGGAGCTGTTTTTT.

The chain combines TRBV7-9 with TRBJ1-3; TRBD1 matches 7 bases. V trimming: 5 bases; J trimming: 3 bases; junction bases outside the gene matches: 7. Germline assignment: CDR1 SEHNR and CDR2 FQNEAQ (reference sequence). The CDR3 consists of 15 residues. CDR3 residues: CASSRSDRVGNTIYF. Here the CDR3 DNA reads TGTGCCAGCAGCCGTTCTGACAGGGTTGGAAACACCATATATTTT.

This clone was counted between two and nine times. The chain combines TRBV30 with TRBJ2-5; D gene uncertain. V was cut by 5 bases and J by 0 bases, with 10 bases left in between. Per germline, CDR1 GTSNPN and CDR2 SVGIG (reference sequence). This CDR3 comprises 13 residues. The CDR3: CAWSRRNQETQYF. The CDR3 DNA sequence: TGTGCCTGGTCTCGGCGGAACCAAGAGACCCAGTACTTC.

In regard to this clone: Additional DNA sequences in this sample encode the identical CDR3. The chain is built from TRBV28 and TRBJ1-5; 8 bases are a match to TRBD1. Losses at the gene ends were 6 bases for V and 4 bases for J; bases not matched to a gene: 2. The CDR3 loop spans 13 amino acids. Germline values: CDR1 MDHEN, CDR2 SYDVKM. The DNA for the CDR3 is TGTGCCAGCAGGGACAGGGATAATCAGCCCCAGCATTTT. Translating gives CASRDRDNQPQHF.

The chain recombines TRBV7-6 with TRBJ2-1; TRBD2 is a possible D gene (7 bases). Germline loops: CDR1 SGHVS, CDR2 FNYEAQ. V was cut by 4 bases and J by 3 bases, with 16 bases left in between. The CDR3 loop spans 16 amino acids. CDR3 sequence reads: CASSSRGGNGYNEQFF. The CDR3 DNA reads TGTGCCAGCAGCTCAAGGGGGGGGAATGGCTACAATGAGCAGTTCTTC.

V and J are TRBV9 and TRBJ1-2; 7 positions agree with TRBD1. This CDR3 contains 13 residues. The J segment lost 7 bases and the V segment lost 3 bases, leaving 6 bases of the junction unmatched. Germline V gene sequence: CDR1 SGDLS, CDR2 YYNGEE. In DNA form, the CDR3 reads TGTGCCAGCAGCGAAGAACAGGGGATTGGCTACACCTTC. As protein: CASSEEQGIGYTF.

The CDR3 loop reads CSADRVNTEAFF. As DNA, the CDR3 is TGCAGCGCAGACAGGGTAAACACTGAAGCTTTCTTT. The chain carries TRBV29-1 and TRBJ1-1, with 7 bases identical to TRBD1. After removal of 7 bases from V and 2 bases from J, the junction contained 4 bases not matched to a gene. Germline V gene data show CDR1 as SQVTM and CDR2 as ANQGSEA. This CDR3 has 12 residues.

The CDR3 DNA sequence: TGTGCCAGCAGCTTAGGGGGACGGGAGAGATACAATGAGCAGTTCTTC. Protein sequence: CASSLGGRERYNEQFF. The chain uses TRBV7-2 and TRBJ2-1; possibly TRBD2 for D (6 bases). Germline V gene sequence: CDR1 SGHTA, CDR2 FQGNSA. The CDR3 has 16 amino acids. Trimming removed 1 base from V and 4 bases from J, with 14 bases in between.

This sequence joins TRBV27 and TRBJ2-7, with D tentatively TRBD1 (6 bases). V lost 7 bases and J 0 bases, leaving 13 bases between the germline ends. The CDR3 runs 14 residues. Germline V gene data show CDR1 as MNHEY and CDR2 as SMNVEV (reference sequence). The CDR3 DNA reads TGTGCCAGCAAGCCCAGGGGAAGCTCCTACGAGCAGTACTTC. It is translated as CASKPRGSSYEQYF.

V usage is TRBV6-5 and J usage is TRBJ2-1; 10 bases agree with TRBD2. The CDR3 extends over 16 amino acids. V gave up 0 bases and J gave up 4 bases; unmatched junction bases: 3. Germline V gene lookup returns CDR1 MNHEY and CDR2 SVGAGI. CDR3 sequence reads: CASSYSRTSGYNEQFF. The CDR3 DNA sequence: TGTGCCAGCAGTTACTCGCGGACTAGCGGTTACAATGAGCAGTTCTTC.

The rearrangement links TRBV11-2 to TRBJ1-3; D is ambiguous. CDR1 and CDR2 (germline): SGHAT, FQNNGV. Trimming removed 3 bases from V and 0 bases from J, with 9 bases in between. The CDR3 is made up of 15 amino acids. The CDR3 is CASSFEMVSGNTIYF. The CDR3 bases are TGTGCCAGCAGCTTTGAGATGGTCTCTGGAAACACCATATATTTT.

The gene calls are TRBV28 and TRBJ2-1; 10 bases match TRBD2. Germline V gene sequence: CDR1 MDHEN, CDR2 SYDVKM. The CDR3 runs 15 residues. V was clipped by 5 bases and J by 4 bases; unmatched bases: 5. The CDR3, as DNA: TGTGCCAGCAGTCGGACTAGCGGAGGTTACAATGAGCAGTTCTTC. Translating it yields CASSRTSGGYNEQFF.

The chain joins TRBV4-1 to TRBJ2-4; D is unclear. The germline V gene encodes CDR1 MGHRA and CDR2 YSYEKL. The CDR3 covers 14 residues. V shed 3 bases and J shed 5 bases, with 11 bases lying between them. The CDR3 spells CASSQVGSQNIQYF. In DNA, the CDR3 is TGCGCCAGCAGCCAGGTGGGCTCACAAAACATTCAGTACTTC.

The sample holds a few counts of this clone. The chain joins TRBV4-2 to TRBJ1-1; 7 positions match TRBD1. The CDR3 is 17 residues long. V was pared by 0 bases and J by 2 bases, with 9 bases of the junction left unmatched. Germline CDR1 LGHNA, CDR2 YNFKEQ. In DNA form, the CDR3 reads TGTGCCAGCAGCCAAGAGGTACGGCGACAGGGCAACACTGAAGCTTTCTTT. Its protein is CASSQEVRRQGNTEAFF.

This clone has more than one count but fewer than ten. J is TRBJ2-5 and V is TRBV28; 7 nucleotides line up with TRBD2. Germline lookup yields CDR1 MDHEN and CDR2 SYDVKM. V trimming: 5 bases; J trimming: 4 bases; junction bases outside the gene matches: 7. The CDR3 sequence is 14 residues long. The CDR3 region has the DNA TGTGCCAGCAGTCCGGGGGGTGTGAGAGAGACCCAGTACTTC. Translated: CASSPGGVRETQYF. The full variable domain, with the rest looked up from reference TRBV28 and TRBJ2-5, is DVKVTQSSRYLVKRTGEKVFLECVQDMDHENMFWYRQDPGLGLRLIYFSYDVKMKEKGDIPEGYSVSREKKERFSLILESASTNQTSMYLCASSPGGVRETQYFGPGTRLLVL.

The chain carries TRBV30 and TRBJ1-1, with D possibly matching TRBD1 (5 bases). Germline V gives CDR1 GTSNPN, CDR2 SVGIG (reference sequence). The CDR3 length is 12 residues. The ends were cut back, 2 bases at V and 5 bases at J, with 9 bases in the middle. Here the CDR3 DNA reads TGTGCCTGGAGTAGGGGTAGTACTGAAGCTTTCTTT. Its protein product is CAWSRGSTEAFF.

The rearrangement uses TRBV7-3 and TRBJ1-1; D ambiguous. The CDR3 is 15 residues long. The germline V gene has CDR1 SGHTA and CDR2 FQGTGA. V dropped 1 base and J dropped 3 bases, with 12 bases sitting between them. The CDR3 is CASSLNTGGDTEAFF. The CDR3 DNA is TGTGCCAGCAGCTTAAATACGGGCGGGGACACTGAAGCTTTCTTT.

This clone appeared a single time. V and J are TRBV7-9 and TRBJ1-3; D is undetermined. CDR3 length equals 13 residues. CDR1 is SEHNR, CDR2 FQNEAQ, per germline (reference sequence). V lost 1 base and J 4 bases, leaving 5 bases between the germline ends. The CDR3 region has the DNA TGTGCCAGCAGCTTAGTGGAGGGAAACACCATATATTTT. This encodes CASSLVEGNTIYF. Looking up the rest from reference TRBV7-9 and TRBJ1-3 gives the full variable domain: DTGVSQNPRHKITKRGQNVTFRCDPISEHNRLYWYRQTLGQGPEFLTYFQNEAQLEKSRLLSDRFSAERPKGSFSTLEIQRTEQGDSAMYLCASSLVEGNTIYFGEGSWLTVV.

This rearrangement joins TRBV4-2 to TRBJ2-5, with TRBD2 as a possible D gene (5 bases). The V gene's germline CDR1 is LGHNA and CDR2 YNFKEQ. Trimming pared 4 bases from V and 2 bases from J, leaving 11 bases between. There are 14 residues in the CDR3. As DNA, the CDR3 is TGTGCCAGCAGCCTACAAAGGACTCAAGAGACCCAGTACTTC. Its translation: CASSLQRTQETQYF.